The clone carrying this T cell receptor (beta chain) was seen repeatedly, ten times or more. Antigen specificity is unknown. The data were obtained in a study of neurological immune-mediated disorders. MiXCR was run by TCRdb on the 5' RACE reads, yielding one entry per CDR3 protein. The data show 30,000 to 50,000 distinct CDR3 sequences, 6.5% to 7.5% seen once. Study results and limitations: Levels of TCR clonal expansion peaked in HTLV-1-associated myelopathy and reached their lowest in multiple sclerosis, under those of healthy controls.

Germline loops: CDR1 LGHNA, CDR2 YNFKEQ. The CDR3 is 17 amino acids. Trimming pared 2 bases from V and 1 base from J, leaving 16 bases between. The sequence came from a man in his fifties in good health. Source material: CD4+ T cells from blood. V is TRBV4-2 and J is TRBJ2-3; D may correspond to TRBD1 or TRBD2 (6 bases each). The CDR3 loop is CASSQPQEGEGTDTQYF. The CDR3 coding sequence is TGTGCCAGCAGCCAACCTCAGGAGGGGGAAGGCACAGATACGCAGTATTTT.